These 27 T cell receptor beta chains originate from one sample sequenced in a study of CD8+ T cells in alopecia areata. RNA extraction and reverse transcription yielded cDNA as sequencing template. TCRdb's table, derived via immunoSEQ multiplex PCR, lists solely in-frame clones and lacks some. The sample includes 250,000 to 300,000 clones, roughly 60% of them seen just once. Treatment indicated: oral pan-JAK inhibitor, 5-10 mg twice daily. The sequencing here drew on CD4+ T cells sorted from blood, taken at week 24, from a patient treated with tofacitinib. These TCRs come from a human donor with alopecia areata.

V usage is TRBV28 and J usage is TRBJ2-7; 8 bases are a match to TRBD1. Unmatched junction bases numbered 10, after V lost 7 bases and J lost 2 bases. Per germline, CDR1 MDHEN and CDR2 SYDVKM. This CDR3 contains 15 residues. In DNA form, the CDR3 reads TGTGCCAGCACAGCCTCAGGGGGCAACACCTACGAGCAGTACTTC. This sequence encodes CASTASGGNTYEQYF.

V gene TRBV29-1 combines with J gene TRBJ1-2, with no clear D. Trimming pared 7 bases from V and 4 bases from J, leaving 13 bases between. The CDR3 runs to 12 residues. The germline gives CDR1 SQVTM, CDR2 ANQGSEA. The CDR3: CSARSGLYGYTF. DNA for the CDR3: TGCAGCGCCAGGTCAGGCCTCTATGGCTACACCTTC.

The chain couples TRBV28 to TRBJ1-2; D gene ambiguous. The V end was cut by 8 bases, the J end by 4 bases, with 8 bases between. Germline values: CDR1 MDHEN, CDR2 SYDVKM. The CDR3 contains 11 residues. The CDR3 spells CASESSYGYTF. The CDR3 bases are TGTGCCAGCGAATCCTCCTATGGCTACACCTTC.

The rearrangement uses TRBV2 and TRBJ2-2; D is unresolved. V was clipped by 4 bases and J by 3 bases, with 3 bases between them. This CDR3 spans 12 amino acids. Per the germline V gene, CDR1 is SNHLY and CDR2 is FYNNEI. CDR3 in DNA: TGTGCCAGCAGTGGCGACACCGGGGAGCTGTTTTTT. Its protein is CASSGDTGELFF.

This clone appeared once. This chain uses TRBV6-6 with TRBJ2-1; D perhaps matches TRBD2 (6 bases). The CDR3 covers 15 residues. Germline V gene sequence: CDR1 MNHNY, CDR2 SVGAGI (reference sequence). The germline V and J ends were trimmed by 6 bases and 3 bases, with 15 bases remaining between them. The CDR3 DNA follows: TGTGCCAGCAGCTTTAGAGCGGGCGACTACAATGAGCAGTTCTTC. It codes for CASSFRAGDYNEQFF.

V and J are TRBV30 and TRBJ1-1; 11 nucleotides match TRBD1. Germline V CDR1 and CDR2: GTSNPN, SVGIG (reference sequence). The length of the CDR3 is 16 residues. The V gene end was trimmed by 4 bases and the J gene end by 4 bases; junction bases not matched to a gene: 11. The CDR3 nucleotides read TGTGCCTGGAACCCGGGACAGGGGGATAGAGGCACTGAAGCTTTCTTT. Residues: CAWNPGQGDRGTEAFF.

This clone came up a few times. The CDR3 region has the DNA TGTGCCAGCAGCTTGTGGGGGACAGGGGCCCAAGAGACCCAGTACTTC. The encoded protein is CASSLWGTGAQETQYF. The chain has TRBV5-6 and TRBJ2-5, with 10 bases fitting TRBD1. Per germline, CDR1 SGHDT and CDR2 YYEEEE. The CDR3 extends over 16 amino acids. V gave up 1 base and J gave up 1 base; unmatched junction bases: 4.

This sequence joins TRBV7-9 and TRBJ2-5; 9 bases fit TRBD1. After removal of 3 bases from V and 4 bases from J, the junction contained 15 bases not matched to a gene. Per germline, CDR1 SEHNR and CDR2 FQNEAQ (reference sequence). The CDR3 totals 18 residues. The CDR3 coding sequence is TGTGCCAGCAGCTTTGCCCCTCCGGGACAGGGAGGTCGAGAGACCCAGTACTTC. It yields the protein CASSFAPPGQGGRETQYF.

In its sample, this clone was seen once. The rearrangement uses TRBV4-2 and TRBJ2-3; the D is unclear. The CDR3 is 17 amino acids. Germline assignment: CDR1 LGHNA and CDR2 YNFKEQ. V was clipped by 0 bases and J by 6 bases, with 19 bases between them. The CDR3 protein is CASSQDDSKDLGDTQYF. The CDR3 DNA is TGTGCCAGCAGCCAAGACGATTCTAAGGACCTTGGGGATACGCAGTATTTT.

This chain joins TRBV7-3 and TRBJ1-6; 8 nucleotides match TRBD1. The trim removed 4 bases at V and 7 bases at J, leaving 3 bases unmatched. The CDR3 spans 14 residues. Per germline, CDR1 SGHTA and CDR2 FQGTGA. CDR3 nucleotide sequence: TGTGCCAGCAGCTGGACAGGGTTGAATTCACCCCTCCACTTT. This encodes CASSWTGLNSPLHF.

In this sample, this clone turned up a few times. The chain uses TRBV6-6 and TRBJ2-5; D is perhaps TRBD1 (5 bases). The CDR3 runs 14 residues. Germline CDR1 MNHNY, CDR2 SVGAGI (reference sequence). V was shortened by 0 bases and J by 5 bases, with 10 bases between the two germline ends. The CDR3 sequence is CASSYSGNRETQYF. CDR3 DNA sequence: TGTGCCAGCAGTTACTCCGGAAACAGGGAGACCCAGTACTTC.

The V call is TRBV29-1, the J call TRBJ2-3, with a tentative D call TRBD2 (6 bases). CDR1 and CDR2 from the germline V gene are SQVTM and ANQGSEA. CDR3 size: 11 residues. Deletions cut 5 bases from V and 9 bases from J, with 12 bases between. CDR3 in amino acids: CSVLRGGTQYF. CDR3 coding DNA: TGCAGCGTTTTGCGGGGTGGGACGCAGTATTTT.

V gene TRBV11-2 combines with J gene TRBJ1-2; D unclear. This CDR3 has 8 amino acids. V gave up 10 bases and J gave up 7 bases, with 4 bases separating them. The germline gives CDR1 SGHAT, CDR2 FQNNGV. Here the CDR3 reads CAKGGYTF. The CDR3 DNA reads as TGTGCCAAGGGTGGCTACACCTTC.

This CDR3 reads CASSPRTGRYEQYF. The CDR3 nucleotides read TGCGCCAGCAGTCCCAGGACAGGGCGGTACGAGCAGTACTTC. The chain carries TRBV4-1 and TRBJ2-7; 8 bases are shared with TRBD1. V trimming: 6 bases; J trimming: 4 bases; junction bases outside the gene matches: 8. This CDR3 region has 14 residues. The V gene's germline CDR1 is MGHRA and CDR2 YSYEKL.

This clone was found once. This chain joins TRBV30 and TRBJ1-6; the D gene is possibly TRBD1 (6 bases). Germline V gene sequence: CDR1 GTSNPN, CDR2 SVGIG (reference sequence). CDR3 length equals 12 residues. The V end was cut by 1 base, the J end by 14 bases, with 12 bases between. CDR3 protein: CAWSEQGKALHF. As DNA, the CDR3 is TGTGCCTGGAGTGAGCAGGGGAAAGCCCTCCACTTT.

The chain employs TRBV7-2 and TRBJ2-6; 7 bases are a match to TRBD2. The CDR3 loop spans 18 amino acids. With 5 bases clipped from V and 0 bases from J, the junction kept 10 bases outside the gene matches. Germline CDR1 is SGHTA and CDR2 is FQGNSA. In DNA form, the CDR3 reads TGTGCCAGCAGCGCAAGACTAGCTTCGATCTCTGGGGCCAACGTCCTGACTTTC. Its protein product is CASSARLASISGANVLTF.

V is TRBV5-1 and J is TRBJ2-1, with 13 bases aligning to TRBD2. Germline CDR1 is SGHRS and CDR2 is YFSETQ. With V trimmed by 3 bases and J by 5 bases, 14 bases remained unmatched. The CDR3 has 19 amino acids. This CDR3 is CASSSLPRLAGGRHNEQFF. The CDR3 DNA sequence: TGCGCCAGCAGCTCACTCCCACGACTAGCGGGGGGCAGACACAATGAGCAGTTCTTC.

J is TRBJ2-5 and V is TRBV25-1, with TRBD1 matching 9 bases. The J segment lost 1 base and the V segment lost 6 bases, leaving 3 bases of the junction unmatched. Looked up from germline, CDR1 is MGHDK and CDR2 is SYGVNS. The CDR3 has 14 residues. Written as DNA, the CDR3 is TGTGCCAGCAGCCCGACAGGGGGCCAAGAGACCCAGTACTTC. Amino acids: CASSPTGGQETQYF.

This clone has a handful of counts. The rearrangement links TRBV27 to TRBJ2-1, with 14 positions matching TRBD2. The CDR3 runs 17 residues. V lost 6 bases, J lost 7 bases, and 11 bases stayed unmatched. Germline V gene data show CDR1 as MNHEY and CDR2 as SMNVEV (reference sequence). CDR3 nucleotide sequence: TGTGCCAGCAGCTCTCCCTTGACTAGCGGGGGGGGAAATGAGCAGTTCTTC. Its translation: CASSSPLTSGGGNEQFF.

The chain couples TRBV5-6 to TRBJ2-5; D is unresolved. The CDR3 has 17 residues. With 0 bases removed from V and 5 bases from J, the gap between germline ends came to 20 bases. Germline values: CDR1 SGHDT, CDR2 YYEEEE. CDR3 in amino acids: CASSLALIRAQAETQYF. Written as DNA, the CDR3 is TGTGCCAGCAGCTTGGCTTTGATAAGGGCCCAGGCGGAGACCCAGTACTTC.

CDR3 sequence reads: CASRSRDRAYNEQFF. The CDR3 DNA reads TGTGCCAGCAGGTCCCGGGACAGGGCCTACAATGAGCAGTTCTTC. The chain employs TRBV2 and TRBJ2-1; 9 bases align to TRBD1. CDR3 length: 15 residues. The trim removed 6 bases at V and 2 bases at J, leaving 5 bases unmatched. The germline CDR1 and CDR2 sequences are SNHLY and FYNNEI.

This chain joins TRBV15 and TRBJ2-3; D is perhaps TRBD2 (5 bases). The CDR3 covers 14 residues. In germline, CDR1 is LNHNV, CDR2 YYDKDF (reference sequence). V lost 0 bases, J lost 5 bases, and 9 bases lay in between. CDR3 coding DNA: TGTGCCACCAGCAGAGACCCCGGAGGAGATACGCAGTATTTT. Translating gives CATSRDPGGDTQYF.

The CDR3 region has the DNA TGTGCCTGGGGAGGAGGAGGCAGCTACGAGCAGTACTTC. Protein: CAWGGGGSYEQYF. The chain combines TRBV30 with TRBJ2-7, with a tentative D call TRBD2 (5 bases). The V gene lost 5 bases and the J gene lost 3 bases, with 14 bases spanning the gap. Germline lookup yields CDR1 GTSNPN and CDR2 SVGIG (reference sequence). There are 13 residues in the CDR3.

The rearrangement joins TRBV30 to TRBJ2-5, with D possibly TRBD1 on 6 matching bases. From germline, CDR1 is GTSNPN and CDR2 SVGIG (reference sequence). V shed 4 bases and J shed 0 bases, with 9 bases lying between them. This CDR3 has 13 amino acids. CDR3 bases: TGTGCCTGGACCCCAGGGGACCAAGAGACCCAGTACTTC. This codes for CAWTPGDQETQYF.

This clone came up a few times. This sequence joins TRBV10-3 and TRBJ2-1; D is uncertain. V was trimmed by 10 bases and J by 1 base, leaving 8 bases between them. CDR1 is ENHRY, CDR2 SYGVKD, per germline. The CDR3 runs to 12 residues. The CDR3: CATESSYNEQFF. The CDR3 DNA is TGTGCCACCGAGTCTTCCTACAATGAGCAGTTCTTC.

The CDR3 DNA follows: TGCGCCAGCAGTTTAAGCCTCCGACTGACACCAACCTACGAGCAGTACTTC. Translation gives CASSLSLRLTPTYEQYF. The rearrangement joins TRBV5-1 to TRBJ2-7; the D is unclear. The CDR3 covers 17 residues. Trimming removed 5 bases from V and 2 bases from J, with 23 bases in between. Germline assignment: CDR1 SGHRS and CDR2 YFSETQ.

The J gene is TRBJ2-6, the V gene TRBV4-2; D ambiguous. With 3 bases removed from V and 4 bases from J, the gap between germline ends came to 7 bases. CDR1 is LGHNA and CDR2 is YNFKEQ in the germline V gene. There are 14 residues in the CDR3. CDR3 in DNA: TGTGCCAGCAGCCAGCCGACAGGGGCCAACGTCCTGACTTTC. Encoded protein: CASSQPTGANVLTF.